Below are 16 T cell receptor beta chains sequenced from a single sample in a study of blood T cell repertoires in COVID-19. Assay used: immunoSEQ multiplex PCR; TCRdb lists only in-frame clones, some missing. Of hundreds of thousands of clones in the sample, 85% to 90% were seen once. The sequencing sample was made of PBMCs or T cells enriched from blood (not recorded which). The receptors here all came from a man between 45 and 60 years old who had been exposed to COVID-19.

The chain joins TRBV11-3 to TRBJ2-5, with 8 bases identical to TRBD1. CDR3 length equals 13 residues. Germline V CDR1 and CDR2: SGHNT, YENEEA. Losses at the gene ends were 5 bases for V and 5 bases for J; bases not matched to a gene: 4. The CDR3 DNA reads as TGTGCCAGCAGCCCCTGGACAGGGGAGACCCAGTACTTC. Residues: CASSPWTGETQYF.

The CDR3, as DNA: TGCGCCAGCAGCTCGTCGACTAGCGGATACACAGATACGCAGTATTTT. It codes for CASSSSTSGYTDTQYF. V gene TRBV5-1 combines with J gene TRBJ2-3, with 9 bases fitting TRBD2. Per germline, CDR1 SGHRS and CDR2 YFSETQ. This CDR3 has 16 residues. J gave up 2 bases and V 3 bases, and 7 bases lay outside the gene matches.

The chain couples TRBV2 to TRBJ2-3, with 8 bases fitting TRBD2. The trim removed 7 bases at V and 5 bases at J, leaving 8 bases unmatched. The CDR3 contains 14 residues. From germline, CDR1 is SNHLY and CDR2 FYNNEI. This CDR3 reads CASKRGRGEDTQYF. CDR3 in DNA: TGTGCCAGCAAGCGGGGGCGAGGAGAAGATACGCAGTATTTT.

The chain's CDR3 is CAISDVGKGTEAFF. The DNA of the CDR3 is TGTGCCATCAGTGATGTGGGAAAGGGGACTGAAGCTTTCTTT. The chain couples TRBV10-3 to TRBJ1-1; D is perhaps TRBD1 (5 bases). Trimming shortened V by 3 bases and J by 5 bases, and 13 bases separated the two germline ends. The CDR3 totals 14 residues. Per the germline V gene, CDR1 is ENHRY and CDR2 is SYGVKD.

The CDR3 sequence is CASSVGDNSPLHF. Here the CDR3 DNA reads TGTGCCAGCAGCGTAGGAGATAATTCACCCCTCCACTTT. The chain employs TRBV9 and TRBJ1-6; D is undetermined. CDR3 length: 13 residues. V was cut by 0 bases and J by 5 bases, with 3 bases left in between. CDR1 is SGDLS, CDR2 YYNGEE, per germline.

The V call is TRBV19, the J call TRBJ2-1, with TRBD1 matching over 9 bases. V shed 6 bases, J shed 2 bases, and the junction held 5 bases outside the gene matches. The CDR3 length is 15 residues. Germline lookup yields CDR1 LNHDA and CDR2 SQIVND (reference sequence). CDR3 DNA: TGTGCCAGTAGCATACGGGACAGGGCCTACAATGAGCAGTTCTTC. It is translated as CASSIRDRAYNEQFF.

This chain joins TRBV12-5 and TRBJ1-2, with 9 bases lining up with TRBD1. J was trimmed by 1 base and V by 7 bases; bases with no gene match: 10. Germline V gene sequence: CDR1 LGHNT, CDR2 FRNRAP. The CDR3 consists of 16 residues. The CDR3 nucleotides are TGTGCTAGTGCCAGGAGGGGGACAGGGATTAACTATGGCTACACCTTC. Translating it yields CASARRGTGINYGYTF.

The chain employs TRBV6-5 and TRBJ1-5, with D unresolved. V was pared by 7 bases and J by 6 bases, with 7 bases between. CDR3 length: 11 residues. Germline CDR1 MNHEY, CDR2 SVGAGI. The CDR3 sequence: CASTVIQPQHF. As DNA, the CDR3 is TGTGCCAGCACCGTTATTCAGCCCCAGCATTTT.

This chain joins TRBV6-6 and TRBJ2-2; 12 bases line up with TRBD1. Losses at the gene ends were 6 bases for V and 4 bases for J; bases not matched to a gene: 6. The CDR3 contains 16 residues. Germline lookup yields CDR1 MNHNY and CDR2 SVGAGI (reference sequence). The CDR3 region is CASSGTGGGGTGELFF. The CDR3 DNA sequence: TGTGCCAGCAGCGGGACAGGGGGCGGAGGCACCGGGGAGCTGTTTTTT.

The CDR3 nucleotides are TGTGCCAGCAGCTTAATTGGCGGGAACACTGAAGCTTTCTTT. This translates into CASSLIGGNTEAFF. The V call is TRBV7-3, the J call TRBJ1-1; D is unresolved. Germline loops: CDR1 SGHTA, CDR2 FQGTGA. The CDR3 has 14 amino acids. V was cut by 1 base and J by 1 base, with 7 bases left in between.

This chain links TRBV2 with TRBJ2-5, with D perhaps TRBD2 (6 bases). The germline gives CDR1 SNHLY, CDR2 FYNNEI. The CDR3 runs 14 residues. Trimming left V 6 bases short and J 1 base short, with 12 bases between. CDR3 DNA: TGTGCCAGCAGGGAGGCGGGGCGCCAAGAGACCCAGTACTTC. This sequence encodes CASREAGRQETQYF.

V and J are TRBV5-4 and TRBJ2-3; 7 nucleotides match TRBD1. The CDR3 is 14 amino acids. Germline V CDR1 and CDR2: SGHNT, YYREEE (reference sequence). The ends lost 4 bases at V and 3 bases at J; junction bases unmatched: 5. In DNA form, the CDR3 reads TGTGCCAGCAGCCCAGGGGGTGGGACAGATACGCAGTATTTT. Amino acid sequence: CASSPGGGTDTQYF.

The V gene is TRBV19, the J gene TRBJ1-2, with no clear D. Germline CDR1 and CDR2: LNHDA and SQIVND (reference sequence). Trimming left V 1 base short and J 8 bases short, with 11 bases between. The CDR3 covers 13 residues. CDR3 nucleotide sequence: TGTGCCAGTAGTATAGTTCCAGTGCAGGGCTACACCTTC. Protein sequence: CASSIVPVQGYTF.

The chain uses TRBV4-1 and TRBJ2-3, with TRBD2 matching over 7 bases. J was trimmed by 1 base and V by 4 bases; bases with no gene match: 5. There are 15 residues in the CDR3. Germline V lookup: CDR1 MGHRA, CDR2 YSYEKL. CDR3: CASSPPRGGTDTQYF. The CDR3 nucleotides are TGCGCCAGCAGCCCCCCACGGGGGGGCACAGATACGCAGTATTTT.

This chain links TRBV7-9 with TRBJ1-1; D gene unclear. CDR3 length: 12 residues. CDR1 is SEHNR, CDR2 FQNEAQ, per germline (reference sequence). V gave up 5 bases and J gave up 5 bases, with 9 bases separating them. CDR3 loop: CASSILETEAFF. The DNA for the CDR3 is TGTGCCAGCAGCATCCTGGAGACTGAAGCTTTCTTT.

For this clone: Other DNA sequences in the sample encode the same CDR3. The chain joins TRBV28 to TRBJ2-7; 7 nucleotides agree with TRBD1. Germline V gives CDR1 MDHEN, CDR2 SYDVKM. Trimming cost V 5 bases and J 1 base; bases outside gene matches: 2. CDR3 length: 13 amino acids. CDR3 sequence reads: CASSLGQSYEQYF. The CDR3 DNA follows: TGTGCCAGCAGTCTGGGACAGTCCTACGAGCAGTACTTC.